A selection of T cell receptor beta chains follows, all from one sample in a study of T cells after yellow fever vaccination. TCRdb ran MiXCR on the 5' RACE reads and lists one entry per CDR3 protein. This table has about 180,000 distinct CDR3 sequences, approximately 6.2% appearing once. This sample comprised CD4+ T cells sorted from PBMCs, obtained on the day of the first yellow fever vaccination. These receptors all come from a man aged 18 to 29 who received the YFV17D yellow fever vaccine. Both conserved end residues are part of each CDR3. D genes are given only for firm matches. Size is stated for part of the rows, as once, few or many counts, or as a class when the clone is expanded.

>TRBJ1-5|.|.|TRBV7-6
CASSPMVDQPQHF
TGTGCCAGCAGCCCCATGGTGGATCAGCCCCAGCATTTT
>TRBJ2-1|.|.|TRBV20-1
CSARGGGGRSYNEQFF
TGCAGTGCTAGAGGAGGGGGGGGGCGATCCTACAATGAGCAGTTCTTC
>TRBJ1-6|.|many|TRBV6-5
CASSREARWSPLHF
TGTGCCAGCAGTCGAGAGGCCCGCTGGTCACCCCTCCACTTT
>TRBJ1-6|.|many|TRBV12-3/TRBV12-4
CASSLASSYNSPLHF
TGTGCCAGCAGTTTGGCAAGCTCCTATAATTCACCCCTCCACTTT
>TRBJ2-2|.|many|TRBV11-2
CASSSQTSGELFF
TGTGCCAGCAGCTCTCAGACCTCCGGGGAGCTGTTTTTT
>TRBJ2-3|.|many|TRBV4-3
CASSQGSGYGTDTQYF
TGCGCCAGCAGCCAAGGTAGTGGGTATGGCACAGATACGCAGTATTTT
>TRBJ2-5|TRBD1|few|TRBV20-1
CSAREAGTVDEETQYF
TGCAGTGCTAGAGAAGCCGGGACAGTGGACGAAGAGACCCAGTACTTC
>TRBJ2-6|.|.|TRBV7-6
CASSQSVWSSGANVLTF
TGTGCCAGCAGCCAGTCGGTCTGGAGCTCTGGGGCCAACGTCCTGACTTTC
>TRBJ2-3|.|many|TRBV29-1
CSVGAATDTQYF
TGCAGCGTAGGGGCCGCCACAGATACGCAGTATTTT
>TRBJ2-1|.|many|TRBV5-1
CASSFYNEQFF
TGTGCCAGCTCATTCTACAATGAGCAGTTCTTC
>TRBJ1-4|.|many|TRBV6-1
CASSRRPVDEKLFF
TGTGCCAGCAGCCGCCGCCCGGTCGATGAAAAACTGTTTTTT
>TRBJ1-1|.|.|TRBV5-5
CARSLGRPWRAFF
TGTGCCAGGAGCTTGGGCCGCCCCTGGAGAGCTTTCTTT
>TRBJ1-1|.|many|TRBV5-5
CASTLDRYKTEAFF
TGTGCCAGCACCCTCGACAGGTATAAGACTGAAGCTTTCTTT
>TRBJ1-1|.|many|TRBV7-9
CASSLGGALSITEAFF
TGTGCCAGCAGCTTAGGCGGGGCTTTATCTATCACTGAAGCTTTCTTT
>TRBJ2-1|.|.|TRBV4-2
CASSHWGALGDEQFF
TGTGCCAGCAGCCATTGGGGCGCCTTGGGGGATGAGCAGTTCTTC
>TRBJ2-7|.|many|TRBV20-1
CSASRLGSSYEQYF
TGCAGTGCTAGCCGGTTGGGGAGCTCCTACGAGCAGTACTTC
>TRBJ2-4|.|many|TRBV15
CATSSVRGPGAVKNIQYF
TGTGCCACCAGCAGCGTAAGAGGACCAGGGGCGGTCAAAAACATTCAGTACTTC
>TRBJ2-3|.|many|TRBV10-3
CAISESRRDGQYF
TGTGCCATCAGTGAGTCTAGGAGGGATGGGCAGTATTTT
>TRBJ1-4|.|many|TRBV20-1
CSARLRSEEKLFF
TGCAGTGCTAGGTTAAGATCGGAGGAAAAACTGTTTTTT
>TRBJ1-6|.|few|TRBV4-3
CASSQDRKGPSLHF
TGCGCCAGCAGCCAAGATCGAAAGGGTCCATCCCTCCACTTT
>TRBJ2-3|.|few|TRBV2
CASSRGPTDTQYF
TGTGCCAGCAGCCGGGGGCCCACAGATACGCAGTATTTT
>TRBJ2-3|TRBD1|.|TRBV7-2
CASSYDRGRDTQYF
TGTGCCAGCAGCTACGACAGGGGGAGGGATACGCAGTATTTT
>TRBJ2-7|.|.|TRBV7-9
CAMSPRDNYEQYF
TGTGCCATGAGCCCCCGGGACAACTACGAGCAGTACTTC
>TRBJ2-7|.|few|TRBV24-1
CATSAGARYEQYF
TGTGCCACCAGTGCGGGTGCTAGGTACGAGCAGTACTTC
>TRBJ2-5|.|.|TRBV7-2
CASSPGAGREETQYF
TGTGCCAGCAGCCCGGGGGCGGGGCGGGAAGAGACCCAGTACTTC
>TRBJ1-2|TRBD1|.|TRBV4-1
CASSSGTGTLGYTF
TGCGCCAGCAGCTCCGGGACAGGGACTCTTGGCTACACCTTC
>TRBJ1-1|.|few|TRBV18
CASSPSQGKAEAFF
TGTGCCAGCTCACCAAGTCAGGGGAAAGCTGAAGCTTTCTTT
>TRBJ2-3|.|.|TRBV6-5
CASSYPKGQAENTQYF
TGTGCCAGCAGTTACCCAAAGGGCCAAGCAGAGAATACGCAGTATTTT
>TRBJ2-1|TRBD2|many|TRBV5-1
CASTLGLAGSYNEQFF
TGCGCCAGCACCTTGGGACTAGCGGGGTCCTACAATGAGCAGTTCTTC
>TRBJ2-3|.|many|TRBV9
CASSAIYLDTQYF
TGTGCCAGCAGCGCCATATATCTGGATACGCAGTATTTT
>TRBJ1-3|.|many|TRBV12-3/TRBV12-4
CASSGAGLGNTIYF
TGTGCCAGCAGTGGGGCCGGTTTAGGAAACACCATATATTTT
>TRBJ2-2|TRBD2|many|TRBV7-2
CASSLYRGANTGELFF
TGTGCCAGCAGCTTATACCGGGGGGCGAACACCGGGGAGCTGTTTTTT